This T cell receptor beta chain was recovered during a study of T cells expressing NK-cell markers. Across the study: The TCR beta repertoires were obtained from sorted CD3+CD56+NKG2C+, CD3+CD56+NKG2C- and CD3+CD56-NKG2C+ T cells.

The CDR3 length is 15 residues. The germline gives CDR1 MNHEY, CDR2 SMNVEV (reference sequence). Reprocessing the 5' RACE reads, TCRdb reports a single entry for every CDR3 protein and omits DNA. This listing includes more than 250,000 distinct CDR3 sequences. The chain couples TRBV27 to TRBJ1-5; the D call from TCRdb, TRBD1, cannot be confirmed without DNA. The sequencing input was blood T cells: a sorted CD56 or NKG2C T cell subset, CD4+ or CD8+ T cells, or bulk PBMC T cells (not recorded which). The receptor comes from a young man in good health. The CDR3 loop is CASRGQGANNQPQHF.